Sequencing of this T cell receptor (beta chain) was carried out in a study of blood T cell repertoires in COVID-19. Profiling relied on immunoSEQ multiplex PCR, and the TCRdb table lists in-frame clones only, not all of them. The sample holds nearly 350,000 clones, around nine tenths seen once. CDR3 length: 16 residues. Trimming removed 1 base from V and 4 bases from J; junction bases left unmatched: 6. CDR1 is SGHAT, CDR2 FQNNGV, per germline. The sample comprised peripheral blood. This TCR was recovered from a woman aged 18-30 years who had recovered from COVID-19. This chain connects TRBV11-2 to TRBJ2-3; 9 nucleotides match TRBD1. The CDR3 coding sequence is TGTGCCAGCAGCTTAGGCGGGACAGGGTTGTCAGATACGCAGTATTTT. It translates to CASSLGGTGLSDTQYF. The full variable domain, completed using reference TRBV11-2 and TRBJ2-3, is EAGVAQSPRYKIIEKRQSVAFWCNPISGHATLYWYQQILGQGPKLLIQFQNNGVVDDSQLPKDRFSAERLKGVDSTLKIQPAKLEDSAVYLCASSLGGTGLSDTQYFGPGTRLTVL.